This T cell receptor (beta chain) was retrieved from a study of shared clonotypes between healthy human individuals. Germline V gene data show CDR1 as MNHEY and CDR2 as SVGAGI. V gave up 4 bases and J gave up 4 bases; unmatched junction bases: 5. The CDR3 is 14 amino acids. The protocol was immunoSEQ multiplex PCR, while the TCRdb copy is restricted to in-frame clones and leaves out a portion. The table shows a few million clones, with 93% occurring only once. This clone occurred once. Terminally differentiated effector memory CD45RA+ cells were left out of the naive CD8 fraction, which was CD45RO-negative and positively selected for CCR7.

V is TRBV6-5 and J is TRBJ2-5; 8 positions agree with TRBD1. This clonotype was obtained from a man between 18 and 35 years old in good health. Some clones in this sample may be carry-over from other donors' samples. Sample: naive CD8+ T cells from PBMCs. CDR3 DNA sequence: TGTGCCAGCAGTTGGACAGGGATCGGAGAGACCCAGTACTTC. Residues: CASSWTGIGETQYF.